This entry lists 25 T cell receptor beta chains sequenced from one sample in a study of regulatory T cells in long-lasting Graves disease. Arm-PCR of CDR3 regions and iRepertoire HTBI primers were the basis on which TCR beta libraries were built. TCRdb itself ran the multiplex PCR reads through MiXCR, one entry per CDR3 protein. The profile shows over 200,000 distinct CDR3 sequences, 15% to 20% of them singletons. Documented time point: newly diagnosed GD, antithyroid drugs for less than 3 months. PBMC-derived RNA was used for the TCR library. A further study also used this sample, focusing on T cells in Graves' hyperthyroidism and ophthalmopathy.

Sample: peripheral blood mononuclear cells (PBMCs), taken at new diagnosis, from a patient treated with antithyroid drugs. Receptor source: a woman in her thirties with Graves disease.

Comment on this clonotype: This may be a read error, as it is one base from a much larger clone. The chain links TRBV29-1 to TRBJ2-1, with D tentatively TRBD2 (5 bases). Germline CDR1 reads SQVTM; CDR2 reads ANQGSEA. This CDR3 region has 13 residues. V lost 7 bases and J lost 13, with 23 bases in between. The CDR3 bases are TGCAGCGAGCGGACGGTGCTCGGAGAGACCCAGTTCTTC. Its translation: CSERTVLGETQFF.

This clonotype was seen repeatedly, ten times or more. The gene calls are TRBV29-1 and TRBJ1-1; TRBD1 matches 9 bases. Per the germline V gene, CDR1 is SQVTM and CDR2 is ANQGSEA. The CDR3 length is 14 residues. After removal of 3 bases from V and 4 bases from J, the junction contained 6 bases not matched to a gene. The CDR3 nucleotides read TGCAGCGTTGAGCGGGACAGGGAGGGCACTGAAGCTTTCTTT. It encodes CSVERDREGTEAFF.

This clonotype was found many times. This chain joins TRBV19 and TRBJ2-7; D is unresolved. Trimming took 6 bases from V and 0 from J, leaving 18 bases between them. Germline loops: CDR1 LNHDA, CDR2 SQIVND (reference sequence). The CDR3 is 16 residues long. The CDR3 sequence: CASRPSRTALSYEQYF. CDR3 nucleotide sequence: TGTGCCAGTAGACCCTCGAGGACGGCCCTCTCCTACGAGCAGTACTTC.

About this clonotype: This probably arose from a read error, given a far larger clone one base away. The chain has TRBV27 and TRBJ2-7; 8 bases agree with TRBD2. Germline V lookup: CDR1 MNHEY, CDR2 SMNVEV (reference sequence). The V segment lost 5 bases and the J segment 7 bases; nucleotides outside the gene matches: 16. The CDR3 covers 16 residues. The CDR3 sequence is CASSVAGTSLVDEQYF. The CDR3 DNA is TGTGCCAGCAGTGTCGCCGGGACTAGTCTTGTCGATGAGCAGTACTTC.

This clonotype was recorded at least ten times. The chain uses TRBV5-1 and TRBJ2-3; D is possibly TRBD1 (6 bases). The CDR3 has 15 amino acids. V dropped 4 bases and J dropped 5 bases, with 17 bases sitting between them. Germline CDR1 reads SGHRS; CDR2 reads YFSETQ. The CDR3 loop is CASSSGAGAEDTQYF. For the CDR3, the DNA is TGCGCCAGCAGCAGTGGAGCAGGGGCAGAAGATACGCAGTATTTT.

In the case of this clonotype: This may be a read error, as it is one base from a much larger clone. The chain combines TRBV12-3 or TRBV12-4 with TRBJ2-7, with TRBD2 as a possible D gene (6 bases). This CDR3 region has 17 residues. Trimming took off 1 base at V and 7 bases at J, with 23 bases between the two ends. This CDR3 reads CASSLDAGLTAYNEQYF. The CDR3, as DNA: TGTGCCAGCAGTTTAGATGCGGGACTCACAGCATACAATGAGCAGTACTTC.

The sample holds a few counts of this clonotype. The V gene is TRBV5-1, the J gene TRBJ1-2; no reliable D call. Germline-derived CDR1 and CDR2 are SGHRS and YFSETQ. This CDR3 has 15 residues. The V and J ends lost 5 bases and 3 bases respectively, with 17 bases between them. The CDR3 sequence is CASSPNPRNYYGYTF. The CDR3 DNA is TGCGCCAGCAGTCCCAATCCTCGAAATTACTATGGCTACACCTTC.

The chain combines TRBV18 with TRBJ2-5; maybe TRBD2 (5 bases). V was cut by 0 bases and J by 3 bases, with 8 bases left in between. The CDR3 length is 14 residues. Per germline, CDR1 KGHSH and CDR2 LQKENI. The DNA of the CDR3 is TGTGCCAGCTCACCACCTAGCGTGAAAGAGACCCAGTACTTC. Residues: CASSPPSVKETQYF.

This clonotype was seen repeatedly, ten times or more. CDR3 residues: CASRLGSQRNTIYF. In DNA form, the CDR3 reads TGTGCCAGCAGATTGGGCAGCCAAAGAAACACCATATATTTT. The chain uses TRBV3-1 and TRBJ1-3; D gene unclear. The CDR3 has 14 amino acids. V was pared by 6 bases and J by 5 bases, with 14 bases between. Germline lookup yields CDR1 LGHDT and CDR2 YNNKEL (reference sequence).

This clonotype was detected many times. The V and J genes are TRBV7-9 and TRBJ2-7; 11 bases align to TRBD2. The CDR3 extends over 15 amino acids. After removal of 1 base from V and 3 bases from J, the junction contained 2 bases not matched to a gene. Germline-derived CDR1 and CDR2 are SEHNR and FQNEAQ (reference sequence). This CDR3 reads CASSLGGTSGYEQYF. The CDR3 DNA reads as TGTGCCAGCAGCTTAGGCGGGACTAGCGGCTACGAGCAGTACTTC.

The V gene is TRBV12-3 or TRBV12-4, the J gene TRBJ2-2, with D perhaps matching TRBD2 (6 bases). Trimming cost V 6 bases and J 5 bases, with 13 bases left between them. The CDR3 runs to 14 residues. In DNA, the CDR3 is TGTGCCAGCAGCCCGGGGGTGGAGACCGGGGAGCTGTTTTTT. As protein: CASSPGVETGELFF.

In its sample, this clonotype was seen many times. J is TRBJ2-3 and V is TRBV19; D remains ambiguous. Trimming left V 3 bases short and J 2 bases short, with 9 bases between. Germline values: CDR1 LNHDA, CDR2 SQIVND (reference sequence). The length of the CDR3 is 14 residues. The DNA of the CDR3 is TGTGCCAGTAGTATTCGCAGTACCACAGATACGCAGTATTTT. Translating it yields CASSIRSTTDTQYF.

This chain joins TRBV20-1 and TRBJ2-2; perhaps D is TRBD1 or TRBD2 (6 bases each). This CDR3 has 19 residues. With 0 bases removed from V and 0 bases from J, the gap between germline ends came to 20 bases. Germline V gives CDR1 DFQATT, CDR2 SNEGSKA (reference sequence). CDR3 residues: CSARERGTLRDSNTGELFF. CDR3 bases: TGCAGTGCTAGAGAGAGGGGGACCCTAAGGGACTCGAACACCGGGGAGCTGTTTTTT.

This clonotype was observed at least ten times. The rearrangement links TRBV6-2 or TRBV6-3 to TRBJ1-6; D is unresolved. V was clipped by 6 bases and J by 9 bases, with 18 bases between them. Germline assignment: CDR1 MNHEY and CDR2 SVGEGT. The CDR3 length is 15 residues. The CDR3 nucleotides read TGTGCCAGCAGCGAAGCCAGTCCGGTCGGTTCACCCCTCCACTTT. Translation gives CASSEASPVGSPLHF.

This clonotype was picked up many times. The gene calls are TRBV4-1 and TRBJ1-2, with a possible D match to TRBD1 (6 bases). The CDR3 runs 15 residues. Trimming shortened V by 1 base and J by 3 bases, and 12 bases separated the two germline ends. Per the germline V gene, CDR1 is MGHRA and CDR2 is YSYEKL. CDR3 bases: TGCGCCAGCAGCCAAGCATCAGGGGAGCACTATGGCTACACCTTC. It specifies CASSQASGEHYGYTF.

The rearrangement joins TRBV20-1 to TRBJ1-2, with 7 bases matching TRBD1. Germline V gene lookup returns CDR1 DFQATT and CDR2 SNEGSKA (reference sequence). The CDR3 sequence is 12 residues long. With 7 bases clipped from V and 0 bases from J, the junction kept 2 bases outside the gene matches. CDR3 residues: CSVGQPNYGYTF. The CDR3 coding sequence is TGCAGTGTGGGACAGCCTAACTATGGCTACACCTTC.

Ten or more counts support this clonotype. The rearrangement joins TRBV11-2 to TRBJ1-6; D is unresolved. The ends were cut back, 3 bases at V and 10 bases at J, with 7 bases in the middle. CDR1 and CDR2 (germline): SGHAT, FQNNGV. This CDR3 has 12 amino acids. The CDR3 loop reads CASSFGGSPLHF. In DNA form, the CDR3 reads TGTGCCAGCAGCTTTGGTGGATCACCCCTCCACTTT.

The V gene is TRBV6-1, the J gene TRBJ1-3; D possibly corresponds to TRBD1 (6 bases). Germline V gene lookup returns CDR1 MNHNS and CDR2 SASEGT. Trimming stripped 8 bases from V and 2 bases from J, with 13 bases between. The CDR3 extends over 14 amino acids. The CDR3 protein is CASGTGSAGNTIYF. Here the CDR3 DNA reads TGTGCCAGCGGTACAGGGTCGGCTGGAAACACCATATATTTT.

This chain uses TRBV7-9 with TRBJ2-2; tentative D call: TRBD2 (6 bases). There are 14 residues in the CDR3. Germline lookup yields CDR1 SEHNR and CDR2 FQNEAQ (reference sequence). V was clipped by 6 bases and J by 0 bases, with 8 bases between them. CDR3 residues: CASRPSANTGELFF. The CDR3 DNA follows: TGTGCCAGCAGACCTAGCGCGAACACCGGGGAGCTGTTTTTT.

This clonotype was recorded at least ten times. CDR3 bases: TGTGCCAGCAGTGTTGAGGGGAACAATCAGCCCCAGCATTTT. Protein sequence: CASSVEGNNQPQHF. This chain connects TRBV2 to TRBJ1-5; D is possibly TRBD1 (5 bases). CDR3 length equals 14 residues. V lost 4 bases, J lost 3 bases, and 10 bases lay in between. Per the germline V gene, CDR1 is SNHLY and CDR2 is FYNNEI.

This clonotype appeared once. A much larger clone differs from this one at a single base, so this may be a read error. The chain combines TRBV12-5 with TRBJ2-7, with 8 bases identical to TRBD2. V was clipped by 2 bases and J by 7 bases; unmatched bases: 16. Germline CDR1 is LGHNT and CDR2 is FRNRAP. The CDR3 consists of 17 residues. Here the CDR3 reads CASGLRGGARAYNEQYF. The CDR3, as DNA: TGTGCTAGTGGTTTGCGGGGGGGGGCGCGGGCTTACAATGAGCAGTACTTC.

This clonotype was observed many times. The chain is built from TRBV20-1 and TRBJ2-7; tentative D call: TRBD2 (5 bases). The CDR3 spans 12 residues. Germline CDR1 DFQATT, CDR2 SNEGSKA (reference sequence). V was clipped by 3 bases and J by 0 bases, with 6 bases between them. In DNA, the CDR3 is TGCAGTGCTAGGGGGAGCTCCTACGAGCAGTACTTC. Residues: CSARGSSYEQYF.

This clonotype has ten or more counts. The rearrangement joins TRBV20-1 to TRBJ2-5; 9 bases are shared with TRBD2. The V gene end was trimmed by 6 bases and the J gene end by 3 bases; junction bases not matched to a gene: 11. Germline lookup yields CDR1 DFQATT and CDR2 SNEGSKA (reference sequence). The length of the CDR3 is 15 residues. In DNA form, the CDR3 reads TGCAGTGCCAGATTTAGGCTAGCGGGGAAAGAGACCCAGTACTTC. This sequence encodes CSARFRLAGKETQYF.

The genes are TRBV10-3 and TRBJ1-2, with TRBD1 as a possible D gene (6 bases). CDR3 length: 17 residues. Germline-derived CDR1 and CDR2 are ENHRY and SYGVKD. The V end lost 3 bases, the J end lost 1 base, and 18 bases lay between the germline ends. DNA of the CDR3: TGTGCCATCAGTGATCAGGCCCGGGACACCAATAACTATGGCTACACCTTC. As protein: CAISDQARDTNNYGYTF.

This clonotype was detected many times. V usage is TRBV3-1 and J usage is TRBJ2-4, with D uncertain. CDR3 length: 16 residues. The V gene's germline CDR1 is LGHDT and CDR2 YNNKEL (reference sequence). Deletions cut 0 bases from V and 1 base from J, with 10 bases between. The CDR3 here is CASSQENPRAKNIQYF. The CDR3 DNA reads as TGTGCCAGCAGCCAAGAAAATCCCAGGGCCAAAAACATTCAGTACTTC.